This entry describes one TCR beta chain. Its antigen is undetermined. Germline V lookup: CDR1 SGDLS, CDR2 YYNGEE. This CDR3 contains 13 residues. The germline V and J ends were trimmed by 0 bases and 3 bases, with 7 bases remaining between them. This entry comes from a study of OX40 agonist ivuxolimab in advanced cancers. Study summary: Participants, roughly 81% male, averaged approximately 56 years of age, ranging from about 23 to 90. Study-wide findings and caveats: Clonal expansion in partial responders at 0.1-3.0 mg/kg ranked among the lowest.

Data came from immunoSEQ multiplex PCR; TCRdb stores just in-frame clones and leaves some out. Found here are approximately 60,000 clones, more than 80% of them singletons; the top ten hold more than 13%. This chain joins TRBV9 and TRBJ2-7, with D uncertain. The clonotype comes from an adult with an advanced solid tumor such as melanoma, head and neck, liver or kidney cancer. The sample here was CD4+ or CD8+ T cells sorted from blood, taken in a trial of the OX40 agonist ivuxolimab. CDR3 loop: CASSVGLGYEQYF. Written as DNA, the CDR3 is TGTGCCAGCAGCGTAGGGTTAGGCTACGAGCAGTACTTC.